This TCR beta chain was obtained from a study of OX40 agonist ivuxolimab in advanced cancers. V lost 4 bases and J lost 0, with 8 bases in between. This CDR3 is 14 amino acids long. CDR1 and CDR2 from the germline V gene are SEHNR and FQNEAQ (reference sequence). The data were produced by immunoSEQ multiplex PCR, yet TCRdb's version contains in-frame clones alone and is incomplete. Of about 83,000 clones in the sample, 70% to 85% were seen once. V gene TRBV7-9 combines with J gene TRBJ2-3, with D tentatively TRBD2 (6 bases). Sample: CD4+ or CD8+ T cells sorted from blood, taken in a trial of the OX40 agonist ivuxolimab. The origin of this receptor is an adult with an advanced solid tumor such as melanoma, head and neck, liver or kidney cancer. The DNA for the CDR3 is TGTGCCAGCAGCTCGGGACTTAGCACAGATACGCAGTATTTT. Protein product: CASSSGLSTDTQYF.